These 6 T cell receptor beta chains share one sample of origin, sequenced in a study of OX40 agonist ivuxolimab in advanced cancers. This table comes from immunoSEQ multiplex PCR, and its TCRdb copy is limited to in-frame clones, with some not included. Altogether around 44,000 clones are present, less than 90% being singletons, with the ten largest covering 4.5% to 5.5%. Sequenced here: CD4+ or CD8+ T cells sorted from blood, sampled in a trial of the OX40 agonist ivuxolimab. The receptors derive from an adult with an advanced solid tumor such as melanoma, head and neck, liver or kidney cancer.

The J gene is TRBJ1-1, the V gene TRBV30, with TRBD1 as a possible D gene (6 bases). The CDR3 spans 15 residues. V was trimmed by 1 base and J by 2 bases, leaving 14 bases between them. Looked up from germline, CDR1 is GTSNPN and CDR2 is SVGIG (reference sequence). CDR3 DNA: TGTGCCTGGAGTGCCCCGGGGGGGCTTAACACTGAAGCTTTCTTT. Protein sequence: CAWSAPGGLNTEAFF.

This clone was recorded a few times. The chain is built from TRBV5-8 and TRBJ2-7; perhaps TRBD1 as D (6 bases). CDR3 size: 15 residues. Trimming removed 4 bases at V and 2 bases at J, with 16 bases between. The germline V gene encodes CDR1 SGHTS and CDR2 YDEGEE. In DNA, the CDR3 is TGTGCCAGCAGCCCCCACAGGGTTCTCACCTACGAGCAGTACTTC. It translates to CASSPHRVLTYEQYF.

J is TRBJ2-7 and V is TRBV4-3; the match to TRBD1 covers 8 bases. The CDR3 consists of 15 residues. Germline CDR1 is LGHNA and CDR2 is YSLEER. CDR3 loop: CPPVPPRGQCYEQYF. The CDR3 DNA sequence: TGCCCTCCGGTTCCCCCCAGGGGGCAGTGCTACGAGCAGTACTTC.

The V call is TRBV11-2, the J call TRBJ2-1; D might be TRBD1 or TRBD2, each matching 5 bases. Trimming took off 5 bases at V and 8 bases at J, with 16 bases between the two ends. Per the germline V gene, CDR1 is SGHAT and CDR2 is FQNNGV. This CDR3 contains 14 residues. The CDR3, as DNA: TGTGCCAGCAGCGATCGGACTCGAGGGGATGAGCAGTTCTTC. It translates to CASSDRTRGDEQFF.

V gene TRBV19 combines with J gene TRBJ2-2, with TRBD1 as a possible D gene (6 bases). Germline CDR1 is LNHDA and CDR2 is SQIVND (reference sequence). V lost 5 bases and J lost 3, with 16 bases in between. The CDR3 length is 16 residues. DNA for the CDR3: TGTGCCAGTAGTGACGGGACAATTCCCCACACCGGGGAGCTGTTTTTT. It specifies CASSDGTIPHTGELFF.

V is TRBV18 and J is TRBJ1-1; D is possibly TRBD1 (5 bases). Per germline, CDR1 KGHSH and CDR2 LQKENI. Trimming left V 2 bases short and J 1 base short, with 11 bases between. This CDR3 contains 15 residues. CDR3 coding DNA: TGTGCCAGCTCACCATATGGGGCTCAGAACACTGAAGCTTTCTTT. Its translation: CASSPYGAQNTEAFF. The full variable domain, in which reference TRBV18 and TRBJ1-1 provide the parts outside the CDR3, is NAGVMQNPRHLVRRRGQEARLRCSPMKGHSHVYWYRQLPEEGLKFMVYLQKENIIDESGMPKERFSAEFPKEGPSILRIQQVVRGDSAAYFCASSPYGAQNTEAFFGQGTRLTVV.